This T cell receptor beta chain was profiled in a study of T cells in Graves' hyperthyroidism and ophthalmopathy. Those patients with uncontrolled infection, other autoimmune disease, pregnancy or lactation were excluded. On the basis of clinical symptoms, serum thyroxine and TRAb, thyroid ultrasound and orbital computed tomography, diagnoses were made. With regard to this clonotype: No antigen is known for it.

Findings and caveats of the study: Most thyroid clonotypes that were expanded above 0.001 also turned up in blood.

TCR beta CDR3 sequences were amplified from RNA transcripts. With the HTBI primer set, the TCR CDR3 went through a first round of RT-PCR. MiXCR was run by TCRdb on the multiplex PCR reads, yielding one entry per CDR3 protein. Of around 420,000 distinct CDR3 sequences in the sample, roughly 14% were seen once. The J segment lost 6 bases and the V segment lost 5 bases, leaving 8 bases of the junction unmatched. The CDR3 runs to 14 residues. Germline V gene data show CDR1 as SGHDN and CDR2 as FVKESK. This sequence was found in a woman under 30 with Graves' hyperthyroidism. Sequenced: blood. This chain joins TRBV14 and TRBJ2-3; 7 nucleotides line up with TRBD2. For the CDR3, the DNA is TGTGCCAGCAGCGATGGACTAGGGACGGATACGCAGTATTTT. This gives the protein CASSDGLGTDTQYF. The variable domain in full, completed from reference TRBV14 and TRBJ2-3, reads EAGVTQFPSHSVIEKGQTVTLRCDPISGHDNLYWYRRVMGKEIKFLLHFVKESKQDESGMPNNRFLAERTGGTYSTLKVQPAELEDSGVYFCASSDGLGTDTQYFGPGTRLTVL.